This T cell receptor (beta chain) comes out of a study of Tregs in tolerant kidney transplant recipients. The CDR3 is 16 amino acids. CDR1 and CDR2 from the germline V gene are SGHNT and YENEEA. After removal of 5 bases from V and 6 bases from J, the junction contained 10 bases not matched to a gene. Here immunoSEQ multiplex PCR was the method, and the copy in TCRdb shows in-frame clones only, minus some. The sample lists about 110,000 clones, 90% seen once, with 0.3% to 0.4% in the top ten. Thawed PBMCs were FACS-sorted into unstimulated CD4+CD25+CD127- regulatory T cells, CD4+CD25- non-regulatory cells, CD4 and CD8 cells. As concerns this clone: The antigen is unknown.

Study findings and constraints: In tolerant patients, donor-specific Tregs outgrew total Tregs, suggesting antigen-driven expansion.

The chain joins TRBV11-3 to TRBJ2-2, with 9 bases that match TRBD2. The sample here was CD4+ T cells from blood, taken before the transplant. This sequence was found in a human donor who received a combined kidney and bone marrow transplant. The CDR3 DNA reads TGTGCCAGCAGCCCCTTCCCGCGGGAGGGCCCCGGGGAGCTGTTTTTT. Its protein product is CASSPFPREGPGELFF. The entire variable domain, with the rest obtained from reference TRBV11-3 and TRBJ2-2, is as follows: EAGVVQSPRYKIIEKKQPVAFWCNPISGHNTLYWYLQNLGQGPELLIRYENEEAVDDSQLPKDRFSAERLKGVDSTLKIQPAELGDSAVYLCASSPFPREGPGELFFGEGSRLTVL.